This TCR beta chain appears in the sequencing data of a study of blood T cells in healthy people across ages. The length of the CDR3 is 14 residues. Germline values: CDR1 SQVTM, CDR2 ANQGSEA. Study observations and caveats: In older individuals, TCR beta diversity per million T cells was lower, falling roughly linearly with age. Estimates based on one million T cells were treated as lower bounds.

For this clonotype: Its antigen is undetermined.

For the second PCR, which ran for 7 to 11 cycles, a sample-barcoded 5' primer and a J-beta primer mix were used. TCRdb re-called the 5' RACE reads through MiXCR, storing one row per CDR3 protein. The sample holds over a million distinct CDR3 sequences, around 59% seen once. This TCR was recovered from a man between 18 and 35 years old in good health. The chain uses TRBV29-1 and TRBJ2-5; 7 bases align to TRBD1. The J call may be in error: the DNA end matches TRBJ2-7 better. Sequencing used blood. CDR3 region: CSVATTGTVYEQYF. In nucleotides, the CDR3 is TGCAGCGTTGCCACTACCGGGACAGTCTACGAGCAGTACTTC.